This T cell receptor (beta chain) was retrieved from a study of OX40 agonist ivuxolimab in advanced cancers. Findings of the study overall: The authors did not determine the antigen specificity of the expanded peripheral T cells.

CDR1 is SEHNR, CDR2 FQNEAQ, per germline (reference sequence). Trimming shortened V by 6 bases and J by 14 bases, and 16 bases separated the two germline ends. The CDR3 totals 11 residues. Assay: immunoSEQ multiplex PCR; the TCRdb copy retains only in-frame clones and omits some. The sample lists roughly 15,000 clones; roughly 78% were seen once. For this clone: What it binds is not known.

Cycle 7 day 1, cycle 4 day 1, and baseline were the timepoints at which blood was sampled. The clonotype was recovered from an adult with an advanced solid tumor such as melanoma, head and neck, liver or kidney cancer. This sequence joins TRBV7-9 and TRBJ1-2; D unclear. This material consisted of CD4+ or CD8+ T cells sorted from blood, taken in a trial of the OX40 agonist ivuxolimab. The chain's CDR3 is CASSLGGVGTF. Written as DNA, the CDR3 is TGTGCCAGCAGTCTGGGCGGGGTAGGGACCTTC.